This T cell receptor (beta chain) appears in the sequencing data of a study of response to subunit inactivated influenza vaccine. Whole-study findings and limits: Every seasonal influenza vaccination brings in few new T cells, the authors suggested.

TCRdb reprocessed the RT-PCR reads via MiXCR and lists one record per CDR3 protein. The sample has around 760,000 distinct CDR3 sequences; approximately 14% are singletons. V dropped 5 bases and J dropped 0 bases, with 13 bases sitting between them. The CDR3 extends over 14 amino acids. Germline loops: CDR1 GTSNPN, CDR2 SVGIG (reference sequence). This clonotype has a count of ten or more. Its antigen remains unknown. The sequenced sample was PBMCs from blood, obtained 14 to 15 days before vaccination. The V and J genes are TRBV30 and TRBJ1-1; D remains unclear. This clonotype was obtained from a man aged 50-59 years who received an inactivated influenza vaccine. This CDR3 is CAWYSGPMNTEAFF. The CDR3 DNA follows: TGTGCCTGGTATTCCGGGCCCATGAACACTGAAGCTTTCTTT.